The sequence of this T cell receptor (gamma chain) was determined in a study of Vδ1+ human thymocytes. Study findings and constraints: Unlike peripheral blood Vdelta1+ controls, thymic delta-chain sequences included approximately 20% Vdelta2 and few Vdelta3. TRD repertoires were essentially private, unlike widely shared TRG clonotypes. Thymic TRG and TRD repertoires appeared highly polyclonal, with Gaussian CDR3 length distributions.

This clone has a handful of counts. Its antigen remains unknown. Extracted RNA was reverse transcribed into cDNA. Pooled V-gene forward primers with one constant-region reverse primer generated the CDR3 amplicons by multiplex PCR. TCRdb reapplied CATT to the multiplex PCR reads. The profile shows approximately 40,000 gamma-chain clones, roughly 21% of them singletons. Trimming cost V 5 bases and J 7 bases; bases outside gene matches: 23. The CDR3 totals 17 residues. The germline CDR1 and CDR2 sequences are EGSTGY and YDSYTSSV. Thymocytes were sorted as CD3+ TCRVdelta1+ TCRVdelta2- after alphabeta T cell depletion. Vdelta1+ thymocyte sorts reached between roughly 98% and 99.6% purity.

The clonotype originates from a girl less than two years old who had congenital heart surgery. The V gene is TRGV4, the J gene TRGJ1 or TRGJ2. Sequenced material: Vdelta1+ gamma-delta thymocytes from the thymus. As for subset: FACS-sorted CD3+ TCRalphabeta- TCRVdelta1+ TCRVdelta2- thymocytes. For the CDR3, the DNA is TGTGCCACCTGGGGACAAACCACGGGGGTTACTGGCTATAAGAAACTCTTT. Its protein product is CATWGQTTGVTGYKKLF.